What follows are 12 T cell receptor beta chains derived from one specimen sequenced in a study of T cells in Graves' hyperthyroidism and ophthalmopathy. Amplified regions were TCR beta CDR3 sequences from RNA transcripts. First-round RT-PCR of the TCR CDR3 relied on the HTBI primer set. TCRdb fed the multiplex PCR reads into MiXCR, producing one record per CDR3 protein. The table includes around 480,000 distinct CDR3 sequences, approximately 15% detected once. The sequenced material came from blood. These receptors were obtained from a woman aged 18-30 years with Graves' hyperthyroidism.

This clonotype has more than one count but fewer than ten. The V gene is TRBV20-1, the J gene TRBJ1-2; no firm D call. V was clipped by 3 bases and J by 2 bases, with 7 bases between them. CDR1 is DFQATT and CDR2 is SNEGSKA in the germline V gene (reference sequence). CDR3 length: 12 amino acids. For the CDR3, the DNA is TGCAGTGCTAGGAATGAGAACTATGGCTACACCTTC. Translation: CSARNENYGYTF.

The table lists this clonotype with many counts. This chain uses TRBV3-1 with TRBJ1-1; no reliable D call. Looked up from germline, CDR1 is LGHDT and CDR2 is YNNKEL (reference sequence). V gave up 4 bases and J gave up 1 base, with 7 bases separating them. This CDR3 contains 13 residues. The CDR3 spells CASSPDTNTEAFF. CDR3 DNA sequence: TGTGCCAGCAGCCCGGATACGAACACTGAAGCTTTCTTT.

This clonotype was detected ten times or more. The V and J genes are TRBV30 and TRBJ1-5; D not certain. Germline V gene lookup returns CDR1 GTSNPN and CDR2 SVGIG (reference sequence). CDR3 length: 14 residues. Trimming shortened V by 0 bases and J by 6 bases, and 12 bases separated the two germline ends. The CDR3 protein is CAWSVHKAGQPQHF. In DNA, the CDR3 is TGTGCCTGGAGTGTACATAAGGCGGGTCAGCCCCAGCATTTT.

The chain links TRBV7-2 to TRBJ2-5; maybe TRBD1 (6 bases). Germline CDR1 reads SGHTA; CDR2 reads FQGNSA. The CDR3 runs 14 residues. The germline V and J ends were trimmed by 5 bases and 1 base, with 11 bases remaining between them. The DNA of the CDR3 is TGTGCCAGCAGCCCATGGACAGCCCAAGAGACCCAGTACTTC. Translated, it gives CASSPWTAQETQYF.

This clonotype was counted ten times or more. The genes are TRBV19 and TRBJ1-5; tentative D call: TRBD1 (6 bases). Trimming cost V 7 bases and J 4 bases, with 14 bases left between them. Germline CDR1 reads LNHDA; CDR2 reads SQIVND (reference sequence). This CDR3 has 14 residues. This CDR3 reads CASMVQGSNQPQHF. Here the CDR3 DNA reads TGTGCCAGTATGGTACAGGGAAGTAATCAGCCCCAGCATTTT. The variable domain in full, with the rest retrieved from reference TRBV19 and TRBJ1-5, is DGGITQSPKYLFRKEGQNVTLSCEQNLNHDAMYWYRQDPGQGLRLIYYSQIVNDFQKGDIAEGYSVSREKKESFPLTVTSAQKNPTAFYLCASMVQGSNQPQHFGDGTRLSIL.

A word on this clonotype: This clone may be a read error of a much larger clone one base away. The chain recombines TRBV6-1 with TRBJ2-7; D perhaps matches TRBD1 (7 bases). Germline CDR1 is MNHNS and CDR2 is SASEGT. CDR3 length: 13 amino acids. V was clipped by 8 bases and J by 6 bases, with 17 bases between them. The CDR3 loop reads CASGRQGGGEQYV. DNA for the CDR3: TGTGCCAGCGGGAGACAGGGAGGCGGCGAGCAGTACGTC.

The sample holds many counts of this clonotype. Here the CDR3 reads CASSIEGARGNTIYF. The CDR3 DNA sequence: TGTGCCAGTAGTATAGAGGGGGCGCGTGGAAACACCATATATTTT. The J gene is TRBJ1-3, the V gene TRBV19; TRBD1 might be the D (6 bases). Trimming pared 0 bases from V and 3 bases from J, leaving 9 bases between. Germline V gene lookup returns CDR1 LNHDA and CDR2 SQIVND (reference sequence). This CDR3 region has 15 residues.

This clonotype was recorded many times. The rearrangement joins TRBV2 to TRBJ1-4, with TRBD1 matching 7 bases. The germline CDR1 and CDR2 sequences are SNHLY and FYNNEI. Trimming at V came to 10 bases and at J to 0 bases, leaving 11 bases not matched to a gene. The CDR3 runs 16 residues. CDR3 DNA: TGTGCCACTGGGTTAGGGACAGCATCAACTAATGAAAAACTGTTTTTT. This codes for CATGLGTASTNEKLFF. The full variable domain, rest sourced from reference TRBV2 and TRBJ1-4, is EPEVTQTPSHQVTQMGQEVILRCVPISNHLYFYWYRQILGQKVEFLVSFYNNEISEKSEIFDDQFSVERPDGSNFTLKIRSTKLEDSAMYFCATGLGTASTNEKLFFGSGTQLSVL.

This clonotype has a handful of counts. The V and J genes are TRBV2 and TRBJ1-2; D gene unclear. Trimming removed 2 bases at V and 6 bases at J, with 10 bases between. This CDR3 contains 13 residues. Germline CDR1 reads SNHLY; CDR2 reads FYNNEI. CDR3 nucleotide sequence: TGTGCCAGCAGTGAACGGCAGCCTCATGGCTACACCTTC. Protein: CASSERQPHGYTF.

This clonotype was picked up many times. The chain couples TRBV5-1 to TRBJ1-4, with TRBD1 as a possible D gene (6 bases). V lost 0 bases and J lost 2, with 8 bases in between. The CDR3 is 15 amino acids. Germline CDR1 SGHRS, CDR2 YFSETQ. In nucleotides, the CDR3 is TGCGCCAGCAGCTTGGATGGGGGCACTAATGAAAAACTGTTTTTT. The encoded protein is CASSLDGGTNEKLFF. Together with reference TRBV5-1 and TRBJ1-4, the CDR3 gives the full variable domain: KAGVTQTPRYLIKTRGQQVTLSCSPISGHRSVSWYQQTPGQGLQFLFEYFSETQRNKGNFPGRFSGRQFSNSRSEMNVSTLELGDSALYLCASSLDGGTNEKLFFGSGTQLSVL.

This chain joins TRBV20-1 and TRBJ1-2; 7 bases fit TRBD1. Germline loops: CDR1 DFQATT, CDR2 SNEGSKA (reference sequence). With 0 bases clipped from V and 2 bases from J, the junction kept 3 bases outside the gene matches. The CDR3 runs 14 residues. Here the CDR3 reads CSARDPGGNYGYTF. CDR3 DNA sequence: TGCAGTGCTAGAGATCCAGGGGGGAACTATGGCTACACCTTC.

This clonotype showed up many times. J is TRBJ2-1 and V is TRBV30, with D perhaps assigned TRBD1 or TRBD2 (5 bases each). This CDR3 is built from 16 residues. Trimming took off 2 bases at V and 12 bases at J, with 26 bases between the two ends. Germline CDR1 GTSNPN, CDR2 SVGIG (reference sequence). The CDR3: CAWSLAIGPSPGGQFF. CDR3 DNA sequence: TGTGCCTGGAGTCTCGCCATCGGACCCAGCCCTGGGGGGCAGTTCTTC.